This T cell receptor beta chain was captured in a study of shared clonotypes between healthy human individuals. Method: immunoSEQ multiplex PCR; TCRdb's copy keeps in-frame clones and lacks some. The top ten hold around 0.4% of the sample, which has 2.3 million or so clones, just over 90% seen once. In the case of this clone: Distinct nucleotide sequences in the sample also encode this CDR3.

Germline V gives CDR1 SGHRS, CDR2 YFSETQ. Trimming shortened V by 0 bases and J by 1 base, and 10 bases separated the two germline ends. This CDR3 is built from 15 residues. The specimen was naive CD4+ T cells from PBMCs. Subset of the sample: CD45RA+ positively selected. This TCR derives from a man between 18 and 35 years old in good health. Some clones in this sample may be carry-over from other donors' samples. This chain joins TRBV5-1 and TRBJ1-1; D gene unclear. The CDR3 bases are TGCGCCAGCAGCTTGGCCGGCAGAAAGAACACTGAAGCTTTCTTT. Translated, it gives CASSLAGRKNTEAFF.